This TCR beta chain was documented in a study of T cell responses to AZD1222 COVID-19 vaccine. General study findings and limits: With two AZD1222 doses given, Spike-specific TCR breadth and depth both rose. Spike-spanning, vaccine-associated CD4 TCRs were dominant at 160-218 and 743-854. There were mostly white British donors and more females than males, and clonal diversity was possibly underestimated.

Per the germline V gene, CDR1 is SGHAT and CDR2 is FQNNGV. This CDR3 comprises 15 residues. The ends were cut back, 4 bases at V and 0 bases at J, with 9 bases in the middle. This clone came up once. Its antigen remains unidentified. Profiled with immunoSEQ multiplex PCR; TCRdb holds only in-frame clones, not every one. The sample includes approximately 80,000 clones, around 90% of them seen just once. The chain joins TRBV11-2 to TRBJ2-2; D may correspond to TRBD1 or TRBD2 (6 bases each). The receptor comes from an adult in good health. Here the sequenced sample was peripheral blood, taken on day 0 of AZD1222 vaccination. CDR3 region: CASSSRGANTGELFF. The CDR3 nucleotides are TGTGCCAGCAGCTCTAGGGGGGCGAACACCGGGGAGCTGTTTTTT.